This entry features one TCR beta chain sequence. This entry is derived from a study of blood T cell repertoires in COVID-19. Looking at the study overall: Samples came from the United States, Italy and Spain, spanning acute and convalescent COVID-19. PBMCs, B-cell-depleted T cells, or T cells provided the cDNA or gDNA that made up the material.

Authors' processing steps: Counts of nucleated cells, estimated from reference gene primer amplification, were obtained. Generated by immunoSEQ multiplex PCR, the TCRdb table keeps only in-frame clones and is missing some. From that table come the V and J calls and clone size; the DNA was used to work out D and trimming. The table lists 200,000 to 300,000 clones, around four fifths of them singletons. The V and J ends lost 0 bases and 7 bases respectively, with 10 bases between them. The CDR3 extends over 14 amino acids. CDR1 and CDR2 from the germline V gene are LGHNT and FRNRAP. V is TRBV12-5 and J is TRBJ2-1, with a possible D match to TRBD2 (5 bases). The sample comprised peripheral blood. The TCR originated in a middle-aged man with acute or convalescent COVID-19. The CDR3 DNA sequence: TGTGCTAGTGGTTTGGTACGGGGAGAAAATGAGCAGTTCTTC. Translated, it gives CASGLVRGENEQFF. The full variable domain, rest sourced from reference TRBV12-5 and TRBJ2-1, is DARVTQTPRHKVTEMGQEVTMRCQPILGHNTVFWYRQTMMQGLELLAYFRNRAPLDDSGMPKDRFSAEMPDATLATLKIQPSEPRDSAVYFCASGLVRGENEQFFGPGTRLTVL.